This T cell receptor (beta chain) was found in a study of blood T cell repertoires in COVID-19 (dated by TCRdb to 2020 to 2022). Background for the entire study: Samples from collaborators originated in the United States, Italy and Spain and spanned both the acute and convalescent phases of COVID-19. The material from the prospective study consisted of cDNA or gDNA derived from T cells, B-cell-depleted T cells, or PBMCs. Subjects who had been exposed to COVID-19, were actively infected with it, or had recovered from it provided the deeply sampled blood TCRbeta repertoires that made up the dataset. The repertoires were made available in a free public database intended to serve as a resource for research on the immune response to SARS-CoV-2. The samples were drawn from two sources: the first 160 participants of the ongoing ImmuneRACE study, and 950 to 1,500 subjects contributed by 6 global collaborators. A de-identified subject ID, COVID-19 status, age in years and sex were almost always included in the sample metadata. Where available, HLA class I and class II types were obtained from metadata supplied by the sample provider rather than from assay-based typing.

What the study reported, not specific to this receptor: The amount of clinical and demographic metadata varied by source and participant and was provided uncurated.

For this clone: The clone's antigen remains unknown. No base quality information exists; no much larger clone differs at one position.

The immunoSEQ Assay, a bias-controlled multiplex PCR, was used to amplify TCRbeta CDR3 regions from genomic DNA. The original methods were these. Within the assay, amplification of reference gene primers was used to estimate how many nucleated cells each sample contained. Sequence reads were collapsed and filtered to measure the absolute abundance of every unique TCRbeta CDR3 rearrangement. For each sample, productive Simpson clonality was calculated as the square root of Simpson's diversity index across productive rearrangements. The clones in this table, taken by TCRdb from immuneACCESS, are in-frame only. Not every clone is retained; where verified, under half of the shortfall comes from an unresolved V gene, and the cause of the rest is unknown. V and J calls and clone size are given by that table; D and trimming were obtained from the DNA. This sample lists 350,000 to 450,000 clones; 70% to 90% were detected once. Together, the top ten hold 1.4% to 1.5% of the sample.

Enrolling through a virtual design, the prospective study's participants ranged in age from about 18 to 100 years and lived across roughly 24 United States geographic areas. In the prospective study, cohorts were assigned on the basis of participant-reported clinical history obtained from a screening survey and a study questionnaire. A participant counted as exposed if, within 2 weeks of entering the study, that participant had been in contact with someone who had a PCR-confirmed or clinician-diagnosed COVID-19 case. In the prospective study, whole blood, serum and a nasopharyngeal or oropharyngeal swab were collected from each participant by mobile phlebotomists. Over a roughly two-month period, participants in the prospective study had the option of providing additional blood draws and questionnaires. Before DNA extraction, blood samples from the prospective study were shipped at room temperature or frozen.

The TCR originated in a woman under 30 who had been exposed to COVID-19. The specimen sequenced was PBMCs or T cells enriched from blood (not recorded which).

The nucleotide sequence reads as follows: TGTGCCACCAGCAGTTCTGACAGGGACGAAGCTTTCTTT. It translates to CATSSSDRDEAFF. The V and J genes are TRBV15 and TRBJ1-1; 7 central bases correspond to TRBD1. Reading from cysteine to phenylalanine, the CDR3 counts 13 amino acids. Only the CDR3 region is kept as DNA, spanning 39 bases read in frame from base 1. For CDR1 and CDR2, the germline V gene (reference sequence) lists LNHNV and YYDKDF. Trimming leaves V shorter by 3 bases and J shorter by 8 bases, with the junction holding 6 bases beyond the gene matches.